This record concerns one T cell receptor (beta chain) sequence. Clones were read by immunoSEQ multiplex PCR, and TCRdb kept only the in-frame ones, dropping some. This sample yields 70,000 or so clones, of which approximately 90% are seen a single time; about 2% belongs to the top ten. Cycle 7 day 1, cycle 4 day 1, and baseline were the timepoints at which blood was sampled. Germline CDR1 reads LGHNA; CDR2 reads YNFKEQ. V lost 3 bases to trimming and J lost 3 bases; unmatched junction nucleotides: 4. The CDR3 runs 15 residues. The sample is drawn from a study of OX40 agonist ivuxolimab in advanced cancers.

The clonotype originates from an adult with an advanced solid tumor such as melanoma, head and neck, liver or kidney cancer. Here the sequenced sample was CD4+ or CD8+ T cells sorted from blood, taken in a trial of the OX40 agonist ivuxolimab. V usage is TRBV4-2 and J usage is TRBJ2-7; 11 bases fit TRBD2. Written as DNA, the CDR3 is TGTGCCAGCAGCCAGGGACTAGCGGAAGGCTACGAGCAGTACTTC. Encoded protein: CASSQGLAEGYEQYF.